This T cell receptor (beta chain) is drawn from a study of vaccination and CD4 T cells after COVID-19. On the study more broadly: Post-vaccine specimens were obtained a median about 73 days after dose two (range 14 to 241). Overlapping spike peptides from SARS-CoV-2, HCoV-NL63, HCoV-OC43 and HCoV-229E served to stimulate the cells.

The germline CDR1 and CDR2 sequences are MNHEY and SMNVEV (reference sequence). This CDR3 is 14 amino acids long. V lost 5 bases, J lost 0 bases, and 10 bases lay in between. Study-level results: The study found that a median approximately 90% of reactive clones in convalescent patients appeared only post-vaccination.

The treatment denotes: roughly 10-day PBMC culture with coronavirus spike peptide pools or control peptides (ViraFEST assay). As for this clonotype: What it recognizes is unknown.

Cultured CD4+ T cell DNA underwent sequencing with the Oncomine TCR Beta short-read assay. In this case, cultured CD4+ T cells provided the extracted genomic DNA. TCRdb re-called the PCR reads with MiXCR, one entry per CDR3 protein. The table shows approximately 13,000 distinct CDR3 sequences, with just under 80% occurring only once. This clonotype was sampled from a human donor who had recovered from COVID-19. The sample was CD4+ T cells from blood, cultured in vitro. The chain uses TRBV27 and TRBJ1-1; D might be TRBD1 (5 bases). The CDR3 is CASSPGLMNTEAFF. CDR3 sequence (DNA): TGTGCCAGCAGTCCAGGGTTAATGAACACTGAAGCTTTCTTT.